This TCR beta chain derives from a study of cytomegalovirus exposure and HLA in healthy donors. Whole-study results and caveats: An analysis done earlier found most TCR beta V segments productive about 87% or about 30% of the time.

V shed 1 base and J 6 bases; nucleotides not matched to a gene: 10. Germline CDR1 reads SGHRS; CDR2 reads YFSETQ. The CDR3 has 16 residues. This clone was observed a few times. Its antigen is unidentified. 13 Jbeta primers and 60 Vbeta primers were used for the PCR. Clones were sequenced by immunoSEQ multiplex PCR, and TCRdb holds only the in-frame ones, with some missing. The sample lists around 50,000 clones, approximately 83% occurring once. V gene TRBV5-1 combines with J gene TRBJ2-1; 7 bases map to TRBD2. The source material was PBMCs. The TCR comes from a middle-aged man in good health and CMV-seronegative. The CDR3 region is CASSLRASGLPNEQFF. In DNA, the CDR3 is TGCGCCAGCAGCTTGAGGGCTAGCGGTCTTCCCAATGAGCAGTTCTTC.